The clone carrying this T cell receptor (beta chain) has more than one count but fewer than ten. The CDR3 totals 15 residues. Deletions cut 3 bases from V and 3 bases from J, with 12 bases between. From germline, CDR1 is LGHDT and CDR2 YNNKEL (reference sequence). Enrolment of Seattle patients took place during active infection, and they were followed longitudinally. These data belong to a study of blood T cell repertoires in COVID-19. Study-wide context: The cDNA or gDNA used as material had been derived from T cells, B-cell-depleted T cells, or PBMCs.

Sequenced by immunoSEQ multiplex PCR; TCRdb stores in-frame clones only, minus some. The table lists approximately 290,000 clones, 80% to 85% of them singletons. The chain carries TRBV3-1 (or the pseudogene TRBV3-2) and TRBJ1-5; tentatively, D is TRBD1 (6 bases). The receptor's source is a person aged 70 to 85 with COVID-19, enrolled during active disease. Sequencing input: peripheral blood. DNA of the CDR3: TGTGCCAGCAGCCAGAGCGACAGGAACAATCAGCCCCAGCATTTT. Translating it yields CASSQSDRNNQPQHF.